The source of this T cell receptor (beta chain) is a study of CD8 T cells in Susac syndrome. Whole-study context: Patients with Susac syndrome had blood drawn and were at that point therapy-naive, on corticosteroids, or on intravenous immunoglobulin alone. Study observations and caveats: There was no clonal expansion in the CD4+ T cell repertoires of Susac syndrome.

From blood CD8+ and CD4+ T cells, TCR beta sequences were generated. In Susac syndrome patients, recently defined diagnostic criteria for definite or probable disease were met. This clonotype appeared once. Its antigen is as yet unknown. Germline loops: CDR1 MNHEY, CDR2 SVGAGI. The CDR3 loop spans 11 amino acids. The V end lost 2 bases, the J end lost 10 bases, and 8 bases lay between the germline ends. When the RNA was reverse transcribed, random hexamers were used with an input of roughly 0.45 to 1 ug. TCRdb ran MiXCR on the immunoSEQ multiplex PCR reads and lists one entry per CDR3 protein. The sample holds around 170,000 distinct CDR3 sequences, under 97% seen once.

The receptor's source is a human donor with Susac syndrome. Sequenced sample: CD4+ T cells from PBMCs. This chain links TRBV6-5 with TRBJ1-2; unclear D gene. The CDR3 region has the DNA TGTGCCAGCAGTTACGGAGATCACTACACCTTC. As protein: CASSYGDHYTF.